This TCR beta chain was obtained from a study of blood T cell repertoires in COVID-19. Study in general: T cells, B-cell-depleted T cells, or PBMCs provided the cDNA or gDNA that served as material.

CDR1 is MNHEY and CDR2 is SVGAGI in the germline V gene. CDR3 length equals 14 residues. The J segment lost 8 bases and the V segment lost 6 bases, leaving 10 bases of the junction unmatched. The repertoire was sequenced with immunoSEQ multiplex PCR; TCRdb's copy has only in-frame clones and lacks some. Of about 320,000 clones detected, 83% appear once; the ten largest clones hold roughly 1.3%. V and J are TRBV6-5 and TRBJ1-2; 9 nucleotides match TRBD1. Sequenced input: peripheral blood. This TCR derives from a woman in her forties or fifties with acute or convalescent COVID-19. CDR3 sequence: CASSSGQGLGGYTF. The CDR3, as DNA: TGTGCCAGCAGCTCGGGACAGGGCTTGGGAGGCTACACCTTC.